This T cell receptor beta chain was retrieved from a study of cytomegalovirus exposure and HLA in healthy donors. The primer mix had 60 Vbeta and 13 Jbeta primers. The protocol was immunoSEQ multiplex PCR, while the TCRdb copy is restricted to in-frame clones and leaves out a portion. Counted here are roughly 200,000 clones, about four fifths occurring once; the ten biggest clones make up roughly 15%. After removal of 4 bases from V and 5 bases from J, the junction contained 13 bases not matched to a gene. Germline CDR1 reads SEHNR; CDR2 reads FQNEAQ (reference sequence). The CDR3 spans 17 residues. The source material was PBMCs. This TCR derives from a woman aged 30 to 39 in good health and CMV-seropositive. This chain uses TRBV7-9 with TRBJ2-5; 10 bases are shared with TRBD1. CDR3 sequence reads: CASSSLGRTGGDETQYF. CDR3 sequence (DNA): TGTGCCAGCAGCTCCTTGGGCCGGACAGGGGGAGATGAGACCCAGTACTTC.